This T cell receptor beta chain was observed in a study of cytomegalovirus exposure and HLA in healthy donors. Study observations and caveats: Among the most significant clusters, several appeared linked to common viral pathogens in a later analysis.

Details on this clone: Its antigen is unidentified.

PCR amplification relied on 60 Vbeta primers (plus 13 Jbeta primers). This table comes from immunoSEQ multiplex PCR, and its TCRdb copy is limited to in-frame clones, with some not included. Here the sample spans about 120,000 clones, over 75% being singletons. Between the trimmed V and J ends, which lost 4 bases and 9 bases, there was a span of 17 bases. The CDR3 spans 15 residues. Germline V gene lookup returns CDR1 SGHKS and CDR2 YYEKEE (reference sequence). The TCR comes from a man aged 25-45 years in good health and CMV-seronegative. Sequencing was done on a sample of PBMCs. The chain recombines TRBV5-5 with TRBJ1-6; D possibly corresponds to TRBD1 (6 bases). CDR3 sequence reads: CASSGEQGLSSPLHF. CDR3 bases: TGTGCCAGCAGCGGCGAACAGGGTTTGAGTTCACCCCTCCACTTT. Variable domain in full (rest from reference TRBV5-5 and TRBJ1-6): DAGVTQSPTHLIKTRGQQVTLRCSPISGHKSVSWYQQVLGQGPQFIFQYYEKEERGRGNFPDRFSARQFPNYSSELNVNALLLGDSALYLCASSGEQGLSSPLHFGNGTRLTVT.